Detailed here is one T cell receptor beta chain. No antigen is known for it. The data derive from a study of T-cell memory formation after mild COVID-19. Points from the study as a whole: Later expanders leaned toward CD4+, whereas clones contracting from day 15 to 85 were balanced CD4/CD8. There was no confirmation that second-wave clones peaking on day 37 were SARS-CoV-2 specific. Pre-infection memory contained some responding clones, which suggested that cross-reactive memory had joined. Researchers report contracting CD4+ clones mostly in CM and EM, with CD8+ clones in EMRA.

The V gene lost 5 bases and the J gene lost 6 bases, with 13 bases spanning the gap. The CDR3 extends over 13 amino acids. Germline CDR1 is SGHTA and CDR2 is FQGNSA. Each CDR3 protein is one row after TCRdb ran MiXCR on the 5' RACE reads. This sample has 400,000 to 500,000 distinct CDR3 sequences; 20% occur once, and the top ten carry 7.5% to 9.5%. The chain links TRBV7-2 to TRBJ1-1; no firm D call. Sequenced input: PBMCs or a T cell subset sorted from them (not recorded which). The TCR comes from an adult woman who had mild COVID-19 (a few samples of this study predate the infection). Cell type and time point are not known. CDR3 nucleotide sequence: TGTGCCAGCAGCGTACGTCGGGAGTCTGAAGCTTTCTTT. It is translated as CASSVRRESEAFF.